This TCR beta chain was identified during a study of PD-1 blockade in classical Hodgkin lymphoma (TCRdb year 2020). Notes on the research overall: Nivolumab dosing was 3 mg/kg intravenously every 2 weeks, continuing until either disease progression or unacceptable toxicity. A peripheral blood immune signature of response to PD-1 blockade in classical Hodgkin lymphoma was defined using TCR beta sequencing and CyTOF. The investigation overall reported the following: Baseline TCR diversity was reported to be lower in newly diagnosed patients than in healthy donors and to be lower still in relapsed/refractory patients. Patients starting nivolumab less than 1 year after ASCT had lower diversity and were excluded from later analyses to avoid confounding by immune reconstitution. A significant rise by C4D1 was seen in CD4+ but not CD8+ TCR diversity (p=0.0027 vs p=0.16), with the rise being most apparent in complete responders (p=0.02). Trial patients with a complete response had baseline diversity similar to that of newly diagnosed patients, while partial responders and progressors had significantly lower diversity. Only a single clinical trial cohort was studied, and what caused the repertoire differences, possibly disease activity or prior therapy, remained undefined.

Cut back by 5 bases and 3 bases, the V and J ends lie 11 bases apart. Its CDR3 holds 13 amino acids, cysteine through phenylalanine. The read is trimmed to its CDR3 DNA, 39 bases read in frame from base 1. From a lookup of the germline V gene (reference sequence), CDR1 and CDR2 are PRHDT and FYEKMQ. In light of the paper, this sample's time point label describes: cycle 2 day 1 (C2D1) of nivolumab. Relapse after autologous stem cell transplantation had occurred in all trial patients, and cohorts A, B and C were distinguished by prior brentuximab vedotin exposure. The trial cohort was composed of 56 patients with relapsed/refractory classical Hodgkin lymphoma, for whom complete response, partial response or progressive disease was recorded as best overall response. Trial patients were treated with single-agent nivolumab in the multi-cohort phase II CheckMate 205 trial. An independent review committee assessed best overall response by applying the 2007 International Working Group response criteria. Trial PBMCs were obtained immediately prior to nivolumab initiation (C1D1) and on therapy at cycle 2 day 1 and cycle 4 day 1. Peripheral blood was collected in 8 mL Vacutainer Cell Preparation Tubes, from which PBMCs were isolated by centrifugation and then cryopreserved.

Details on this clone: Its antigen has not been determined. No per-base quality is available; no much larger clone lies one base away.

Genomic DNA was isolated using the Qiagen DNeasy kit from unsorted PBMCs as well as from negatively selected CD4+ and CD8+ fractions. Amplification of TCR beta CDR3 regions was done by immunoSEQ multiplex PCR with primers that anneal to V and J segments. A synthetic immune receptor repertoire was used to minimize amplification bias, and any remaining bias was removed computationally after sequencing. Concerning the study's data processing: Repertoire diversity was quantified as the Shannon entropy index using custom Python scripts. Unsorted, CD4+ and CD8+ repertoires were analyzed separately, except in combined analyses where CD4+ and CD8+ sequences were merged in silico. A clone counted as expanded when the clone's frequency after treatment rose at least 2-fold relative to C1D1, and clones undetected at baseline were given a pseudocount of 0.5. Singleton clones were defined as clones with 0 or 1 copy at C1D1, and non-singleton clones were defined as clones with 2 or more copies. Clones expanded in unsorted samples were labelled as CD4+, CD8+ or unknown by matching protein sequences in sorted samples from the same patient. Wilcoxon tests on paired samples were used to test changes in diversity from C1D1 to C4D1. TCRdb mirrors the immuneACCESS table, restricted to in-frame sequences. Some clones are absent from its copies; in checked studies, under half trace to an unresolved V gene, and the reason for the others is unknown. The D gene and trimming were derived from the DNA, and the V and J assignments and clone size from that table. For this sample there are about 150,000 clones; around 84% appear just once. 9.2% of the sample belongs to the ten largest clones.

This TCR was sampled from a human donor with classical Hodgkin lymphoma. The V gene is TRBV13 and the J gene is TRBJ2-7; a tentative D match to TRBD1 spans 6 bases. Sequenced here: peripheral blood mononuclear cells (PBMCs), sampled before the second cycle of nivolumab. Here the CDR3 is given as CASSATQGYEQYF. The DNA sequence is TGTGCCAGCAGCGCCACACAGGGCTACGAGCAGTACTTC.